This T cell receptor beta chain was found in a study of blood T cell repertoires in COVID-19. Germline CDR1 reads SGHDN; CDR2 reads FVKESK. V was trimmed by 4 bases and J by 4 bases, leaving 13 bases between them. The CDR3 has 14 residues. Here immunoSEQ multiplex PCR was the method, and the copy in TCRdb shows in-frame clones only, minus some. Seen here are about 480,000 clones, about 89% observed once, and the top ten hold around 7.8%. The sample was peripheral blood. The rearrangement uses TRBV14 and TRBJ1-2; D might be TRBD1 (5 bases). This sequence originates from a woman aged 50 to 60 with COVID-19, enrolled during active disease. The DNA of the CDR3 is TGTGCCAGCAGCCGCCTTGACAGCCCCTATGGCTACACCTTC. This sequence encodes CASSRLDSPYGYTF.